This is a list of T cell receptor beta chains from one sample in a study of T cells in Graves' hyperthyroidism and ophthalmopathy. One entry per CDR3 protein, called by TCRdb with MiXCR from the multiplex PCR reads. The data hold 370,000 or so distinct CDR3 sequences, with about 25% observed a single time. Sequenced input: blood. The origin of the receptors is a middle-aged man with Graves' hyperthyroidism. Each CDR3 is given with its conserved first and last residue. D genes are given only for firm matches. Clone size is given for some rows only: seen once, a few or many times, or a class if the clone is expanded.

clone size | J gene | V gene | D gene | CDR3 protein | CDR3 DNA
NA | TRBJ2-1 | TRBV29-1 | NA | CSVEGGQYEQFF | TGCAGCGTTGAGGGGGGACAATATGAGCAGTTCTTC
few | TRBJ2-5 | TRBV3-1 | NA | CASSQAGRKETQYF | TGTGCCAGCAGCCAAGCTGGCAGAAAAGAGACCCAGTACTTC
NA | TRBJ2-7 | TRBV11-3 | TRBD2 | CASSLGRSSSGSFEQYF | TGTGCCAGCAGCTTAGGCCGGTCATCTAGCGGGAGTTTCGAGCAGTACTTC
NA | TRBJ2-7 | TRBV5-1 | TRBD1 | CASSASGTGSSEQYF | TGCGCCAGCAGCGCATCCGGGACAGGGAGTAGCGAGCAGTACTTC
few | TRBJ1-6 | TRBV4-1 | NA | CASSQANKESPLHF | TGCGCCAGCAGCCAAGCGAACAAAGAATCACCCCTCCACTTT
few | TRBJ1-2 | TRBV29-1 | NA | CSVRDDGSRNGYTF | TGCAGCGTCCGGGACGACGGTTCGCGCAATGGCTACACCTTC
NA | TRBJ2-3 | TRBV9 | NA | CASSVDEDTQYF | TGTGCCAGCAGCGTAGATGAAGATACGCAGTATTTT
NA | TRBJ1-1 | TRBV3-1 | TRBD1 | CASSQVSGGGTEAFF | TGTGCCAGCAGCCAAGTCTCAGGGGGCGGAACTGAAGCTTTCTTT
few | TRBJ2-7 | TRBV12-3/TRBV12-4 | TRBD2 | CASSWREFGEQYF | TGTGCCAGCAGTTGGCGGGAGTTCGGCGAGCAGTACTTC
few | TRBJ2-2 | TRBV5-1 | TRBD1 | CASSLSPPGQGSTGELFF | TGCGCCAGCAGCTTGTCTCCACCGGGACAGGGGAGTACCGGGGAGCTGTTTTTT
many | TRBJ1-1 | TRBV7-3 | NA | CASSLQPNTEAFF | TGTGCCAGCAGCTTACAGCCGAACACTGAAGCTTTCTTT
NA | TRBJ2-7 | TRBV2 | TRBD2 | CASSAAAGGPSYEQYF | TGTGCCAGCAGTGCGGCAGCGGGAGGTCCATCCTACGAGCAGTACTTC
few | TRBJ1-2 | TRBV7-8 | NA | CASSLAAGGNYGYTF | TGTGCCAGCAGCTTAGCGGCGGGGGGAAACTATGGCTACACCTTC
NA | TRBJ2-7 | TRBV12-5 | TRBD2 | CASGLASGRSGQYF | TGTGCTAGTGGTTTGGCTAGCGGGAGATCTGGGCAGTACTTC
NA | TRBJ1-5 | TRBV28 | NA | CASRPSRGSNQPQHF | TGTGCCAGCAGGCCCAGCAGGGGAAGCAATCAGCCCCAGCATTTT
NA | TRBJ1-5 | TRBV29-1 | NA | CSVGQGGNQPQHF | TGCAGCGTTGGGCAGGGCGGCAATCAGCCCCAGCATTTT
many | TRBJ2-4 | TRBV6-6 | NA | CASSYYGTDIQYF | TGTGCCAGCAGTTATTATGGGACGGACATTCAGTACTTC
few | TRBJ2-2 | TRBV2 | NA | CASSEVVVGELFF | TGTGCCAGCAGTGAAGTAGTTGTCGGGGAGCTGTTTTTT
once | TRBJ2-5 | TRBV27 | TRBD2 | CATSLWGVAGVRETQYF | TGTGCCACCAGTTTATGGGGTGTGGCGGGAGTTCGAGAGACCCAGTACTTC
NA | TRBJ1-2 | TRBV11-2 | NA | CASSFEGFGYTF | TGTGCCAGCAGCTTTGAAGGGTTTGGCTACACCTTC
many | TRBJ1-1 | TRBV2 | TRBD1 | CASSRGQGVNTEAFF | TGTGCCAGCAGTCGCGGACAGGGCGTGAACACTGAAGCTTTCTTT
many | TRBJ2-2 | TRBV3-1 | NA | CASSHLGRIANTGELFF | TGTGCCAGCAGCCACTTAGGACGTATCGCGAACACCGGGGAGCTGTTTTTT
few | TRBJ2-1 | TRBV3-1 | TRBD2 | CASSRGPAGDGWQFF | TGTGCCAGCAGCCGAGGACCCGCGGGAGATGGGTGGCAGTTCTTC
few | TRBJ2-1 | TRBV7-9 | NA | CASSQEHGGDEQFF | TGTGCCAGCAGCCAGGAACACGGAGGCGATGAGCAGTTCTTC
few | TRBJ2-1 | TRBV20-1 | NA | CSARDTDSAYNEQFF | TGCAGTGCTAGGGACACGGACTCAGCCTACAATGAGCAGTTCTTC
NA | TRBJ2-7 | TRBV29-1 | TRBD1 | CSVADRVHEQYF | TGCAGCGTCGCCGACAGGGTCCACGAGCAGTACTTC
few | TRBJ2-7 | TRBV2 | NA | CASKQGEQYF | TGTGCCAGCAAGCAGGGCGAGCAGTACTTC
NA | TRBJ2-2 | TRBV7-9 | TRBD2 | CASTSGTSGRANTGELFF | TGTGCCAGCACCTCCGGGACTAGCGGGAGGGCGAACACCGGGGAGCTGTTTTTT
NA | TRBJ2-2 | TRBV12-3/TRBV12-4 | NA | CASSFGLATGELFF | TGTGCCAGCAGTTTTGGGCTAGCCACCGGGGAGCTGTTTTTT
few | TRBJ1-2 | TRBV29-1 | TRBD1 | CSVGQPGTAYGYTF | TGCAGCGTTGGACAACCCGGGACAGCGTATGGCTACACCTTC
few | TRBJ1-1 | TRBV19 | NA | CASSLKGTEAFF | TGTGCCAGTAGTCTCAAGGGGACTGAAGCTTTCTTT
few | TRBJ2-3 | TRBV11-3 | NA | CASSSAMRSGGTDTQYF | TGTGCCAGCAGCTCGGCGATGAGGTCGGGCGGCACAGATACGCAGTATTTT
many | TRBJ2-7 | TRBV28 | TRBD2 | CASSLSGDFGLAVYEQYF | TGTGCCAGCAGTTTATCGGGGGATTTTGGTCTAGCGGTCTACGAGCAGTACTTC
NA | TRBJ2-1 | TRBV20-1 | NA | CSARQGYNEQFF | TGCAGTGCTAGACAGGGTTACAATGAGCAGTTCTTC
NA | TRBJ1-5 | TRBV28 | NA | CASKQGNQPQHF | TGTGCCAGCAAGCAGGGTAATCAGCCCCAGCATTTT
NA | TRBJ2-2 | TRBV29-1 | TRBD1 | CSVQGALDGELFF | TGCAGCGTTCAGGGGGCGCTTGACGGGGAGCTGTTTTTT
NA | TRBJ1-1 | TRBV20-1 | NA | CSARGGGIAEAFF | TGCAGTGCTAGAGGGGGGGGTATCGCTGAAGCTTTCTTT
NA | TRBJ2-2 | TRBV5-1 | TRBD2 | CASSRREEGPNTGELFF | TGTGCCAGCAGCCGGCGGGAGGAGGGTCCCAACACCGGGGAGCTGTTTTTT
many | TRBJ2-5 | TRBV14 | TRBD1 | CASSARTGEPSETQYF | TGTGCCAGCAGCGCCCGGACAGGGGAGCCCTCAGAGACCCAGTACTTC
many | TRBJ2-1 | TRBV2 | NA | CASRPSPYNEQFF | TGTGCCAGCAGACCTAGCCCCTACAATGAGCAGTTCTTC
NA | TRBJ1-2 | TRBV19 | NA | CASSIEEGAYGYTF | TGTGCCAGTAGTATCGAGGAGGGAGCTTATGGCTACACCTTC
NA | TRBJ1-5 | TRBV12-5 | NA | CASGLVNQPQHF | TGTGCTAGTGGTTTGGTAAATCAGCCCCAGCATTTT
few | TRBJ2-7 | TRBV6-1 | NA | CASSPKPYEQYF | TGTGCCAGCAGCCCAAAACCCTACGAGCAGTACTTC
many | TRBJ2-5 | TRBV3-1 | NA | CASSQGGRNQETQYF | TGTGCCAGCAGCCAAGGGGGGAGGAACCAAGAGACCCAGTACTTC
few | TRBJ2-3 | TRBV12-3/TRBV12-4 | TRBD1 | CASSSTGDSSTDTQYF | TGTGCCAGCAGTTCGACAGGGGACTCTAGCACAGATACGCAGTATTTT
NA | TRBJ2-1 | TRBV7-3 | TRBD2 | CASRSGTSGVNEQFF | TGTGCCAGCAGATCAGGGACTAGCGGTGTCAATGAGCAGTTCTTC
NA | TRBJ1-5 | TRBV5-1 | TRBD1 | CASSPGTANQPQHF | TGCGCCAGCAGCCCAGGGACAGCCAATCAGCCCCAGCATTTT
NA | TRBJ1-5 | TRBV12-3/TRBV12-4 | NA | CASSLRVGQPQHF | TGTGCCAGCAGTTTGAGGGTGGGTCAGCCCCAGCATTTT
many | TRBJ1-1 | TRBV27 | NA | CASSLGGSEAFF | TGTGCCAGCAGTTTGGGGGGGTCTGAAGCTTTCTTT
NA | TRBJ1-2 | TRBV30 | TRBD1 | CAWSRPLDRAYGYTF | TGTGCCTGGAGTAGGCCCCTCGACAGGGCCTATGGCTACACCTTC
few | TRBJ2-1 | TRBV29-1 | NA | CSEMIVNEQFF | TGCAGCGAAATGATCGTTAATGAGCAGTTCTTC
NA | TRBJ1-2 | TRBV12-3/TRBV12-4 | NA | CASSATGFDYGYTF | TGTGCCAGCAGCGCGACAGGTTTTGACTATGGCTACACCTTC
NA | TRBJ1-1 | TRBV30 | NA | CAWISGANTEAFF | TGTGCCTGGATTTCTGGCGCGAACACTGAAGCTTTCTTT
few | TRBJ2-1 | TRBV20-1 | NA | CSANPQGGAREQFF | TGCAGTGCCAACCCTCAGGGGGGGGCAAGGGAGCAGTTCTTC